The clone carrying this T cell receptor beta chain has a handful of counts. Its antigen is currently unknown. Primed by a sample-barcoded 5' primer and a J-beta primer mix, a second PCR proceeded for 7 to 11 cycles. TCRdb itself ran the 5' RACE reads through MiXCR, one entry per CDR3 protein. The sample includes about 1.7 million distinct CDR3 sequences, approximately 28% seen only once; the top ten take roughly 8%. CDR1 and CDR2 from the germline V gene are LGHNT and FRNRAP. CDR3 length: 13 amino acids. The source of the sample is a study of blood T cells in healthy people across ages. Notes on the study in general: Per million T cells, the diversity of TCR beta decreased roughly linearly as age advanced.

V usage is TRBV12-5 and J usage is TRBJ2-4; D gene ambiguous. The J call may be faulty, since TRBJ2-7 better matches the DNA end. Source material: blood. The TCR comes from a woman in her thirties in good health. CDR3 DNA sequence: TGTGCTAGTGGTTTGGTACTCTCCTACGAGCAGTACTTC. Its translation is CASGLVLSYEQYF.